Given below is one T cell receptor (beta chain) in context. Its antigen is unidentified. Mouse names are used for the genes. These data are taken from a study of tissue T cells after allogeneic stem cell transplantation. General study points: Tissue-detected TCR repertoire was only partly captured by blood and spleen T cells.

Repertoires were generated with immunoSEQ multiplex PCR, while TCRdb's copy carries only in-frame clones and drops some. Seen here are roughly 9,000 clones, about 52% observed once, and the top ten hold 7.1%. Time point noted: mouse harvest day 7 after allogeneic transplant. Mouse grafts combined 10^7 T-cell-depleted bone marrow cells with 10^6 splenic CD5+ T cells. This mouse GVHD model was MHC-mismatched B6 to BALB/c, profiled day 7 or 14. Material: gut tissue. This clonotype was obtained from a female BALB/c mouse given C57BL/6 T cells with graft-versus-host disease after an allogeneic hematopoietic cell transplant.

The CDR3 reads CASSPGGNTEVFF. The sequenced CDR3 bases are TGTGCCAGCAGTCCGGGAGGGAACACAGAAGTCTTC. The chain combines TRBV26 with TRBJ1-1; D ambiguous. Coverage ceases 1 residue before the CDR3 finishes, and the germline J gene fills in the end. This CDR3 has 13 amino acids. Trimming pared 4 bases from V and 1 base from J, leaving 7 bases between. Per germline, CDR1 KGHPV and CDR2 FQNQEV (reference sequence).